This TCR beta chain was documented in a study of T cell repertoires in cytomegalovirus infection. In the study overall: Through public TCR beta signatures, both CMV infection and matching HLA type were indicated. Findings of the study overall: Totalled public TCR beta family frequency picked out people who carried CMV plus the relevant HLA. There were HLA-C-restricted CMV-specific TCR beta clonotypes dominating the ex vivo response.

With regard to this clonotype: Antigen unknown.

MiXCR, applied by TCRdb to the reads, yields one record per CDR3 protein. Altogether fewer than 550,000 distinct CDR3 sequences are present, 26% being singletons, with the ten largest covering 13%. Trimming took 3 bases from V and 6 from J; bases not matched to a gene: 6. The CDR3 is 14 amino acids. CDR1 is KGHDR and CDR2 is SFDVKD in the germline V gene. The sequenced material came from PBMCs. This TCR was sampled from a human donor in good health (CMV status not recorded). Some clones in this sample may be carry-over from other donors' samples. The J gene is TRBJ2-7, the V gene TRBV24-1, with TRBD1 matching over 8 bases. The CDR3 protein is CATSDPRTGPEQYF. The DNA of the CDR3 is TGTGCCACCAGTGATCCTAGGACAGGGCCCGAGCAGTACTTC.